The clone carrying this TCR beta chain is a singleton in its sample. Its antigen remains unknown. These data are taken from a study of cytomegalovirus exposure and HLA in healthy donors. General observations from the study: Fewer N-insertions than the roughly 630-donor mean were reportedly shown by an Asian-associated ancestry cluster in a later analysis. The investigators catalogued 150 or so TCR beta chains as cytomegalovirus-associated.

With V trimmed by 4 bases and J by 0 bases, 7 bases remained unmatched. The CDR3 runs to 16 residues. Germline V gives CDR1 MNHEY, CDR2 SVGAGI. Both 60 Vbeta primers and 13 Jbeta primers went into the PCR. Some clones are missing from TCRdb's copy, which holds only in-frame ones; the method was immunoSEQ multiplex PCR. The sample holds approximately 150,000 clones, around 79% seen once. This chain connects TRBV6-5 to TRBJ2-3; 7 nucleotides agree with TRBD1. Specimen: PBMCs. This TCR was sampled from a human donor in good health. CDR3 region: CASSLSDRDSTDTQYF. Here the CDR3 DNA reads TGTGCCAGCAGTTTAAGCGACAGGGATAGCACAGATACGCAGTATTTT.